This record covers a single T cell receptor (beta chain). The data are from a study of cytomegalovirus exposure and HLA in healthy donors. V lost 0 bases to trimming and J lost 11 bases, with 8 bases between them. CDR3 size: 11 residues. Germline V gene data show CDR1 as DFQATT and CDR2 as SNEGSKA (reference sequence). Assay: immunoSEQ multiplex PCR; the TCRdb copy retains only in-frame clones and omits some. The profile covers about 280,000 clones, with roughly 90% appearing a single time and approximately 0.94% taken by the ten largest. J is TRBJ1-5 and V is TRBV20-1; no clear D gene. The specimen was PBMCs. This TCR was sampled from a woman between 18 and 30 years old in good health and CMV-seronegative. The CDR3 DNA sequence: TGCAGTGCTAGAGATCGGCGGGCCCAGCATTTT. Its translation: CSARDRRAQHF.